Each of the 26 T cell receptor beta chains below was sequenced from the same sample in a study of blood T cell repertoires in COVID-19 (dated by TCRdb to 2020 to 2022). The library relied on the immunoSEQ multiplex PCR assay. In its TCRdb copy, this immuneACCESS table keeps in-frame sequences only and misses some clones. Where compared with another copy, unresolved V genes explain less than half of these, and the others have no known cause. The sample contains about 200,000 clones, approximately 82% of them found a single time. The ten largest clones take up roughly 8.7% of the sample. The source material was peripheral blood. Source of these receptors: a man over 45 with active or convalescent COVID-19.

J is TRBJ2-5 and V is TRBV2, with 7 bases matching TRBD1. Unmatched junction bases numbered 5, after V lost 5 bases and J lost 2 bases. The CDR3 is 14 residues long. Germline V gene lookup returns CDR1 SNHLY and CDR2 FYNNEI. CDR3 DNA: TGTGCCAGCAGTTGGGACAGAGTACAAGAGACCCAGTACTTC. It translates to CASSWDRVQETQYF.

The rearrangement links TRBV7-8 to TRBJ2-1, with D tentatively TRBD1 (6 bases). Trimming removed 3 bases from V and 0 bases from J, with 27 bases in between. CDR3 size: 21 residues. Germline CDR1 and CDR2: SGHVS and FQNEAQ. This CDR3 reads CASSLKGGYIRTQSSYNEQFF. Written as DNA, the CDR3 is TGTGCCAGCAGCTTGAAAGGGGGTTACATCCGGACTCAGAGCTCCTACAATGAGCAGTTCTTC.

The chain links TRBV6-6 to TRBJ2-1, with a possible D match to TRBD1 (5 bases). Per the germline V gene, CDR1 is MNHNY and CDR2 is SVGAGI (reference sequence). This CDR3 region has 14 residues. V lost 0 bases to trimming and J lost 4 bases, with 7 bases between them. This CDR3 is CASSYSAGYNEQFF. For the CDR3, the DNA is TGTGCCAGCAGTTACTCGGCAGGGTACAATGAGCAGTTCTTC.

This clone was seen once. The V call is TRBV29-1, the J call TRBJ2-5; tentatively, D is TRBD1 (5 bases). Germline loops: CDR1 SQVTM, CDR2 ANQGSEA. V lost 8 bases and J 3 bases, leaving 13 bases between the germline ends. The CDR3 runs to 12 residues. Here the CDR3 DNA reads TGCAGCATTTTAGGGGTTGAAGAGACCCAGTACTTC. Its translation: CSILGVEETQYF.

This chain connects TRBV23-1 to TRBJ2-7; 9 nucleotides match TRBD1. TRBV23-1 is marked as an open reading frame, function uncertain. V dropped 7 bases and J dropped 5; count of bases not matched to a gene: 9. This CDR3 is built from 14 residues. As DNA, the CDR3 is TGCGCCAGCACCCCCTGGACAGGGGATGACGAGCAGTACTTC. Protein: CASTPWTGDDEQYF.

The genes are TRBV7-2 and TRBJ2-1; 7 bases are a match to TRBD2. The CDR3 has 13 residues. Germline-derived CDR1 and CDR2 are SGHTA and FQGNSA. V trimming: 4 bases; J trimming: 10 bases; junction bases outside the gene matches: 7. The CDR3 DNA sequence: TGTGCCAGCAGCTGGGCGGGAGTTGAAGAGCAGTTCTTC. Translation: CASSWAGVEEQFF.

This sequence joins TRBV28 and TRBJ2-4; a weak D match, TRBD1 (6 bases). Deletions cut 11 bases from V and 7 bases from J, with 27 bases between. The germline gives CDR1 MDHEN, CDR2 SYDVKM. The CDR3 loop spans 16 amino acids. CDR3 DNA sequence: TGTGCCTCTCACCCATCCAGGGGAGAAGGTATTAACATTCAGTACTTC. This sequence encodes CASHPSRGEGINIQYF.

This clone was seen a handful of times. V gene TRBV5-1 combines with J gene TRBJ2-7; D gene ambiguous. Germline lookup yields CDR1 SGHRS and CDR2 YFSETQ. The CDR3 runs to 10 residues. Trimming took 8 bases from V and 7 from J, leaving 10 bases between them. CDR3 DNA sequence: TGCGCCAGACCCCAGGCTGAGCAGTACTTC. This codes for CARPQAEQYF.

This clone showed up just a few times. The chain is built from TRBV6-2 or TRBV6-3 and TRBJ1-1; tentative D call: TRBD1 (6 bases). Germline CDR1 reads MNHEY; CDR2 reads SVGEGT. V gave up 6 bases and J gave up 7 bases, with 9 bases separating them. The CDR3 has 11 amino acids. The CDR3 spells CASSDRYEAFF. Here the CDR3 DNA reads TGTGCCAGCAGCGACAGGTATGAAGCTTTCTTT.

This clone was counted only a few times. This chain links TRBV11-2 with TRBJ1-3; 10 bases match TRBD1. Germline trimming cut 8 bases from V and 8 bases from J; bases unmatched to any gene: 6. CDR3 length: 13 residues. Per the germline V gene, CDR1 is SGHAT and CDR2 is FQNNGV. The CDR3 here is CASSQDRGHTIYF. CDR3 sequence (DNA): TGTGCCAGCTCCCAAGACAGGGGGCACACCATATATTTT.

The V gene is TRBV7-2, the J gene TRBJ2-5, with 8 bases lining up with TRBD2. Trimming at V came to 5 bases and at J to 1 base, leaving 15 bases not matched to a gene. Per germline, CDR1 SGHTA and CDR2 FQGNSA. The CDR3 consists of 18 residues. CDR3 region: CASSHKFRSGGIQETQYF. CDR3 coding DNA: TGTGCCAGCAGCCATAAGTTTCGAAGCGGGGGTATCCAAGAGACCCAGTACTTC.

This clone has more than one count but fewer than ten. V and J are TRBV6-4 and TRBJ2-4; 10 nucleotides line up with TRBD2. The germline CDR1 and CDR2 sequences are MRHNA and SNTAGT. This CDR3 is built from 17 residues. V lost 2 bases and J lost 3; bases outside the gene matches: 7. The CDR3 spells CASSDIEREGYKNIQYF. In DNA, the CDR3 is TGTGCCAGCAGTGACATAGAGCGGGAGGGCTACAAAAACATTCAGTACTTC.

This clone was counted a few times. The rearrangement joins TRBV28 to TRBJ1-5, with 7 nucleotides matching TRBD1. Trimming removed 11 bases from V and 6 bases from J; junction bases left unmatched: 10. CDR1 and CDR2 from the germline V gene are MDHEN and SYDVKM. The CDR3 has 13 amino acids. As DNA, the CDR3 is TGTGCCGCCCGGGGACAGTCGCCTCAGCCCCAGCATTTT. Translation: CAARGQSPQPQHF.

The genes are TRBV7-6 and TRBJ2-1; D might be TRBD2 (6 bases). Germline CDR1 reads SGHVS; CDR2 reads FNYEAQ. Trimming left V 7 bases short and J 2 bases short, with 18 bases between. There are 16 residues in the CDR3. As DNA, the CDR3 is TGTGCCAGCACCCTCCTGGGGGGAGTAACCTACAATGAGCAGTTCTTC. Translated: CASTLLGGVTYNEQFF.

This clone was found a few times. The chain carries TRBV3-1 (or the pseudogene TRBV3-2) and TRBJ2-5, with D maybe TRBD2 (5 bases). This CDR3 is 14 amino acids long. Looked up from germline, CDR1 is LGHDT and CDR2 is YNNKEL (reference sequence). V lost 10 bases, J lost 1 base, and 16 bases lay in between. CDR3 amino acids: CATQPPRAQETQYF. In nucleotides, the CDR3 is TGTGCCACCCAACCTCCGAGGGCCCAAGAGACCCAGTACTTC.

This chain uses TRBV24-1 with TRBJ2-1; D possibly corresponds to TRBD2 (6 bases). V lost 0 bases to trimming and J lost 6 bases, with 20 bases between them. The CDR3 is 18 residues long. The germline gives CDR1 KGHDR, CDR2 SFDVKD. CDR3 loop: CATSDLPLTAGRGNEQFF. CDR3 sequence (DNA): TGTGCCACCAGTGATTTGCCCCTAACGGCGGGACGCGGCAATGAGCAGTTCTTC.

The chain links TRBV5-1 to TRBJ2-6, with D maybe TRBD1 (6 bases). CDR1 and CDR2 (germline): SGHRS, YFSETQ. The V end lost 4 bases, the J end lost 6 bases, and 11 bases lay between the germline ends. The CDR3 length is 14 residues. CDR3 coding DNA: TGCGCCAGCAGCCCAGGGGAGAAGGCCAACGTCCTGACTTTC. Amino acid sequence: CASSPGEKANVLTF.

CDR3 DNA sequence: TGTGCCAGTACCCTGGGCGGGGGAGTGGCTGAAATACAGACCCAGTACTTC. This codes for CASTLGGGVAEIQTQYF. The rearrangement uses TRBV11-2 and TRBJ2-5; 7 bases are a match to TRBD2. The germline gives CDR1 SGHAT, CDR2 FQNNGV. The V and J ends lost 9 bases and 6 bases, in that order; junction bases with no gene match: 22. This CDR3 is built from 17 residues.

This clone was recorded once. The chain is built from TRBV27 and TRBJ2-2; maybe TRBD2 (6 bases). Germline V gene sequence: CDR1 MNHEY, CDR2 SMNVEV (reference sequence). The CDR3 is made up of 16 amino acids. Trimming removed 5 bases from V and 0 bases from J, with 13 bases in between. The DNA for the CDR3 is TGTGCCAGCAGTCCCGGGTTAGCGGCGAACACCGGGGAGCTGTTTTTT. Translated, it gives CASSPGLAANTGELFF.

A few counts support this clone. V gene TRBV3-1 (or the pseudogene TRBV3-2) combines with J gene TRBJ2-7; 7 bases fit TRBD1. The length of the CDR3 is 15 residues. The germline V gene encodes CDR1 LGHDT and CDR2 YNNKEL (reference sequence). The V segment lost 5 bases and the J segment 2 bases; nucleotides outside the gene matches: 9. This CDR3 reads CASSGQASRAYEQYF. DNA of the CDR3: TGTGCCAGCAGCGGACAGGCGAGTAGAGCCTACGAGCAGTACTTC.

This chain uses TRBV2 with TRBJ1-4, with 7 bases identical to TRBD1. CDR3 length: 16 amino acids. V shed 4 bases, J shed 0 bases, and the junction held 5 bases outside the gene matches. The germline V gene encodes CDR1 SNHLY and CDR2 FYNNEI. The CDR3 nucleotides read TGTGCCAGCAGTGTCCGGGGACAGACAACTAATGAAAAACTGTTTTTT. This codes for CASSVRGQTTNEKLFF.

The CDR3 nucleotides are TGTGCCAGCAGCAGGACTAGCGGCACCTACGAGCAGTACGTC. This encodes CASSRTSGTYEQYV. The rearrangement joins TRBV2 to TRBJ2-7, with 10 bases lining up with TRBD2. This CDR3 is 14 amino acids long. V lost 6 bases and J lost 2; bases outside the gene matches: 4. CDR1 SNHLY and CDR2 FYNNEI come from the germline V gene.

The chain recombines TRBV2 with TRBJ2-3; D might be TRBD2 (5 bases). Germline loops: CDR1 SNHLY, CDR2 FYNNEI. V was clipped by 6 bases and J by 5 bases, with 9 bases between them. This CDR3 comprises 12 residues. Here the CDR3 DNA reads TGTGCCAGCAGGTTTGGACTAGATACGCAGTATTTT. This gives the protein CASRFGLDTQYF.

The chain has TRBV7-2 and TRBJ1-1; no firm D call. The CDR3 spans 11 residues. Germline loops: CDR1 SGHTA, CDR2 FQGNSA. V lost 5 bases, J lost 6 bases, and 7 bases lay in between. The CDR3 is CASSPRAEAFF. The CDR3 coding sequence is TGTGCCAGCAGCCCCCGCGCTGAAGCTTTCTTT. The entire variable domain, with the rest obtained from reference TRBV7-2 and TRBJ1-1, is as follows: GAGVSQSPSNKVTEKGKDVELRCDPISGHTALYWYRQSLGQGLEFLIYFQGNSAPDKSGLPSDRFSAERTGGSVSTLTIQRTQQEDSAVYLCASSPRAEAFFGQGTRLTVV.

This clone was recorded many times. This rearrangement joins TRBV7-8 to TRBJ2-1; TRBD1 aligns across 10 bases. The CDR3 has 15 residues. The ends lost 5 bases at V and 3 bases at J; junction bases unmatched: 4. Germline-derived CDR1 and CDR2 are SGHVS and FQNEAQ. CDR3 amino acids: CASSRGQGSYNEQFF. DNA of the CDR3: TGTGCCAGCAGCCGGGGACAGGGGAGCTACAATGAGCAGTTCTTC.

This sequence joins TRBV19 and TRBJ1-3; D possibly corresponds to TRBD1 (5 bases). The V gene lost 10 bases and the J gene lost 0 bases, with 10 bases spanning the gap. This CDR3 spans 13 amino acids. Germline values: CDR1 LNHDA, CDR2 SQIVND (reference sequence). The CDR3 sequence: CANRSFSGNTIYF. The CDR3 coding sequence is TGTGCCAACAGGAGTTTCTCTGGAAACACCATATATTTT.